The source of this T cell receptor (beta chain) is a study of cytomegalovirus exposure and HLA in healthy donors. Findings and caveats of the study: Researchers catalogued roughly 170 TCR beta chains as cytomegalovirus-associated.

Libraries were prepared by immunoSEQ multiplex PCR; TCRdb keeps only in-frame clonotypes and omits some of them. The table has roughly 270,000 clones, more than 75% seen once. Germline V lookup: CDR1 SEHNR, CDR2 FQNEAQ (reference sequence). V was pared by 1 base and J by 2 bases, with 13 bases between. This CDR3 spans 16 amino acids. To note about this clone: Antigen specificity is unknown.

The source is a woman aged 18-29 years in good health and CMV-seronegative. The V gene is TRBV7-9, the J gene TRBJ2-3, with D perhaps matching TRBD1 (6 bases). Sequencing input: PBMCs. CDR3 coding DNA: TGTGCCAGCAGCTTAGAGGCAGGGGCGAACACAGATACGCAGTATTTT. Protein product: CASSLEAGANTDTQYF.